This entry features one TCR beta chain sequence. Using immunoSEQ multiplex PCR, the repertoire was profiled, and TCRdb retains in-frame clones only, with some absent. Counted here are some 65,000 clones, approximately 86% occurring once; the ten biggest clones make up around 2.7%. These data come from a study of OX40 agonist ivuxolimab in advanced cancers. On the study more broadly: Ivuxolimab, which patients received intravenously every 2 weeks, was dosed at 0.01 to 10 mg/kg. Those treated in dose escalation had hepatocellular carcinoma, melanoma, renal cell cancer or head and neck cancer.

V was pared by 5 bases and J by 4 bases, with 18 bases between. This CDR3 has 15 residues. Germline CDR1 and CDR2: LNHDA and SQIVND (reference sequence). The source material was CD4+ or CD8+ T cells sorted from blood, sampled in a trial of the OX40 agonist ivuxolimab. The receptor comes from an adult with an advanced solid tumor such as melanoma, head and neck, liver or kidney cancer. The chain is built from TRBV19 and TRBJ2-7, with D tentatively TRBD1 or TRBD2 (5 bases each). As DNA, the CDR3 is TGTGCCAGTAGTGGGGGTAGGACCGCAACGTACGAGCAGTACTTC. The encoded protein is CASSGGRTATYEQYF.